This T cell receptor beta chain emerged from a study of blood T cell repertoires in COVID-19. Study-wide background: Italy, Spain and the United States were the sources of the convalescent and acute COVID-19 samples. The cDNA or gDNA used as material had been derived from T cells, B-cell-depleted T cells, or PBMCs.

Per the study methods: Amplified reference gene primers provided the basis for estimating nucleated cell counts. Clones were sequenced by immunoSEQ multiplex PCR, and TCRdb holds only the in-frame ones, with some missing. V, J and clone size were drawn from that table, and D and trimming were deduced from the DNA. The table has some 76,000 clones, 80% to 90% seen once. Germline CDR1 SGHDN, CDR2 FVKESK. Trimming left V 2 bases short and J 1 base short, with 21 bases between. The CDR3 loop spans 19 amino acids. The chain has TRBV14 and TRBJ1-5; D is perhaps TRBD1 (5 bases). The TCR comes from a man older than 75 in a cohort sampled during active COVID-19. The sample was peripheral blood. In DNA, the CDR3 is TGTGCCAGCAGCCAATGGACAAGGGCGGGACCAGCAAGCAATCAGCCCCAGCATTTT. Amino acids: CASSQWTRAGPASNQPQHF.